This T cell receptor beta chain was recorded in a study of blood T cell repertoires in COVID-19. Trimming took off 2 bases at V and 7 bases at J, with 8 bases between the two ends. Germline V CDR1 and CDR2: MNHEY, SMNVEV (reference sequence). The CDR3 extends over 13 amino acids. The data were produced by immunoSEQ multiplex PCR, yet TCRdb's version contains in-frame clones alone and is incomplete. Here the sample spans about 240,000 clones, about four fifths being singletons. The gene calls are TRBV27 and TRBJ1-4, with D perhaps matching TRBD1 (5 bases). The sample consisted of peripheral blood. This receptor was obtained from a man aged 25-45 years who had recovered from COVID-19. CDR3 sequence: CASSLGRGEKLFF. In DNA form, the CDR3 reads TGTGCCAGCAGTTTAGGTAGGGGTGAAAAACTGTTTTTT.